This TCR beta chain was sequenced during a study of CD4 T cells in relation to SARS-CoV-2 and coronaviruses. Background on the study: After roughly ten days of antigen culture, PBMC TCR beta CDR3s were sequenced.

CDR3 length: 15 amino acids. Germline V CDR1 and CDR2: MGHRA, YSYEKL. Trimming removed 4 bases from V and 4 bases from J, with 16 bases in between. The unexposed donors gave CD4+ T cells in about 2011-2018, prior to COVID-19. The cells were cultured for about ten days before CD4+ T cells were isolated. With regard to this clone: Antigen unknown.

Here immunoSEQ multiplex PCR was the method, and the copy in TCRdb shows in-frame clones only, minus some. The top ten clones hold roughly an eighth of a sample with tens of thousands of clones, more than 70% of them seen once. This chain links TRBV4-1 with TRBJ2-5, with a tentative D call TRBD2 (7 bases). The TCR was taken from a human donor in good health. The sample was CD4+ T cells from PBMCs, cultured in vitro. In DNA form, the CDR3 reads TGCGCCAGCAGCCGGGGACACTCGGGGGGAGAGACCCAGTACTTC. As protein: CASSRGHSGGETQYF.